Each of the 2 T cell receptor beta chains below was sequenced from the same sample in a study of PD-1 blockade in mismatch repair-deficient tumors. Generated by immunoSEQ multiplex PCR, the TCRdb table keeps only in-frame clones and is missing some. The sample consists of 76,000 or so clones, roughly 80% of them appearing once. Here the sequenced sample was peripheral blood, taken 44 weeks after starting pembrolizumab. The receptors were gathered from an adult with mismatch repair-deficient cancer.

The V gene is TRBV5-1, the J gene TRBJ2-5; perhaps D is TRBD1 or TRBD2 (5 bases each). The germline V gene encodes CDR1 SGHRS and CDR2 YFSETQ. The ends were cut back, 0 bases at V and 5 bases at J, with 20 bases in the middle. The CDR3 is made up of 17 amino acids. This CDR3 reads CASSLVWGEGTRETQYF. CDR3 coding DNA: TGCGCCAGCAGCTTGGTATGGGGCGAGGGGACGAGGGAGACCCAGTACTTC.

The CDR3 DNA reads TGTGCCAGCAGCCGCCAGGGACTAGCGGGAGGGACCGGGGAGCTGTTTTTT. This codes for CASSRQGLAGGTGELFF. V usage is TRBV7-8 and J usage is TRBJ2-2; 16 nucleotides agree with TRBD2. Per the germline V gene, CDR1 is SGHVS and CDR2 is FQNEAQ. CDR3 size: 17 residues. V shed 5 bases and J 5 bases; nucleotides not matched to a gene: 5.